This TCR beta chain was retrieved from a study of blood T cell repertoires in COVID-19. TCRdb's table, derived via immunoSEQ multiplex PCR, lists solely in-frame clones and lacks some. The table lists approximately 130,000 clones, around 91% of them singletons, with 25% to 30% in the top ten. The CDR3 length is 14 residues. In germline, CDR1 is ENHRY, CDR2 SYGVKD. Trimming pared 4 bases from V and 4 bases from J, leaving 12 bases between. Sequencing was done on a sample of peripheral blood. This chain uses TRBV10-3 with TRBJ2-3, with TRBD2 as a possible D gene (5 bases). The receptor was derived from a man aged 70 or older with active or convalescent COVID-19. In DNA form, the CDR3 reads TGTGCCATCAGTGGAGGGTCGGGCCCAGATACGCAGTATTTT. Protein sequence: CAISGGSGPDTQYF.